One sample yielded the 11 T cell receptor beta chains listed below, sequenced in a study of blood T cell repertoires in COVID-19. Some clones are missing from TCRdb's copy, which holds only in-frame ones; the method was immunoSEQ multiplex PCR. The sample contains about 300,000 clones, about nine tenths of which appear only once. The specimen sequenced was PBMCs or T cells enriched from blood (not recorded which). The receptors stem from a woman aged 18-29 years who had recovered from COVID-19.

V usage is TRBV7-6 and J usage is TRBJ1-1, with D tentatively TRBD1 (5 bases). The CDR3 is made up of 14 amino acids. The V gene's germline CDR1 is SGHVS and CDR2 FNYEAQ. Trimming removed 5 bases at V and 2 bases at J, with 12 bases between. The CDR3 reads CASSERDANTEAFF. As DNA, the CDR3 is TGTGCCAGCAGCGAGCGGGACGCCAACACTGAAGCTTTCTTT.

V and J are TRBV6-5 and TRBJ2-7, with a possible D match to TRBD1 (6 bases). CDR1 and CDR2 (germline): MNHEY, SVGAGI. This CDR3 is 15 amino acids long. The germline V and J ends were trimmed by 5 bases and 2 bases, with 16 bases remaining between them. The CDR3, as DNA: TGTGCCAGCAGTCCCTACCGGGACAATACCTACGAGCAGTACTTC. Translating it yields CASSPYRDNTYEQYF.

The CDR3 is CASSSSRGGRTDTQYF. The CDR3 bases are TGTGCCAGCAGCTCCTCAAGGGGAGGGCGGACAGATACGCAGTATTTT. The gene calls are TRBV13 and TRBJ2-3, with 7 bases aligning to TRBD2. Trimming cost V 4 bases and J 3 bases; bases outside gene matches: 10. CDR3 length: 16 amino acids. Germline assignment: CDR1 PRHDT and CDR2 FYEKMQ (reference sequence).

V usage is TRBV3-1 (or the pseudogene TRBV3-2) and J usage is TRBJ1-6; D unresolved. Germline V gives CDR1 LGHDT, CDR2 YNNKEL (reference sequence). The length of the CDR3 is 15 residues. Trimming stripped 4 bases from V and 3 bases from J, with 10 bases between. This chain's CDR3 is CASSRTAFYNSPLHF. DNA of the CDR3: TGTGCCAGCAGCCGAACAGCTTTCTATAATTCACCCCTCCACTTT.

This clone appeared once. This rearrangement joins TRBV3-1 (or the pseudogene TRBV3-2) to TRBJ2-5; D may be TRBD2 (6 bases). The CDR3 extends over 14 amino acids. The V gene lost 0 bases and the J gene lost 5 bases, with 10 bases spanning the gap. Germline V gives CDR1 LGHDT, CDR2 YNNKEL (reference sequence). DNA for the CDR3: TGTGCCAGCAGCCAAGATGCGGGGCGGGAGACCCAGTACTTC. Amino acids: CASSQDAGRETQYF.

The chain combines TRBV9 with TRBJ1-1, with D hard to call. V dropped 0 bases and J dropped 1 base, with 7 bases sitting between them. This CDR3 comprises 14 residues. The V gene's germline CDR1 is SGDLS and CDR2 YYNGEE. The CDR3 coding sequence is TGTGCCAGCAGCGTAGCTCCAGGGAACACTGAAGCTTTCTTT. As protein: CASSVAPGNTEAFF.

The CDR3 sequence: CATSRATRLAGGNSEQFF. The CDR3 DNA reads as TGTGCCACCAGCAGAGCCACTCGACTAGCGGGAGGGAATTCTGAGCAGTTCTTC. The rearrangement links TRBV15 to TRBJ2-1; 14 bases map to TRBD2. The V gene's germline CDR1 is LNHNV and CDR2 YYDKDF (reference sequence). V trimming: 1 base; J trimming: 9 bases; junction bases outside the gene matches: 11. The CDR3 loop spans 18 amino acids.

The table lists this clone with a few counts. The chain carries TRBV27 and TRBJ2-7, with D perhaps TRBD1 (5 bases). This CDR3 spans 13 amino acids. V was shortened by 3 bases and J by 6 bases, with 12 bases between the two germline ends. Germline loops: CDR1 MNHEY, CDR2 SMNVEV (reference sequence). This CDR3 is CASSFTGFGEQYF. The CDR3 nucleotides read TGTGCCAGCAGTTTCACAGGCTTCGGCGAGCAGTACTTC.

The chain links TRBV4-1 to TRBJ1-2; D is ambiguous. The CDR3 is 13 amino acids. V shed 3 bases and J shed 2 bases, with 7 bases lying between them. CDR1 MGHRA and CDR2 YSYEKL come from the germline V gene. The chain's CDR3 is CASSHGGNYGYTF. In DNA form, the CDR3 reads TGCGCCAGCAGCCATGGAGGGAACTATGGCTACACCTTC.

In DNA, the CDR3 is TGTGCCAGCAGCGTAGGGGGGCGCACTGAAGCTTTCTTT. Residues: CASSVGGRTEAFF. J is TRBJ1-1 and V is TRBV9, with a weak D call TRBD1 (6 bases). The CDR3 covers 13 residues. V lost 0 bases and J 4 bases, leaving 7 bases between the germline ends. Germline loops: CDR1 SGDLS, CDR2 YYNGEE.

The chain combines TRBV7-9 with TRBJ2-3, with 12 nucleotides matching TRBD2. Germline values: CDR1 SEHNR, CDR2 FQNEAQ (reference sequence). J gave up 1 base and V 5 bases, and 7 bases lay outside the gene matches. The CDR3 loop spans 17 amino acids. For the CDR3, the DNA is TGTGCCAGCAGCACCGGACTAGCGGGGCAGGGCACAGATACGCAGTATTTT. This encodes CASSTGLAGQGTDTQYF.